Following are 26 T cell receptor beta chains from one sample sequenced in a study of T cells in tumors after PD-1 blockade. Only in-frame clones appear in the TCRdb table, and some are missing; sequencing was by immunoSEQ multiplex PCR. The data hold around 50,000 clones, with around 80% observed a single time. The starting material was PBMCs, obtained before anti-PD-1 therapy. These receptors came from a human donor with advanced basal cell or squamous cell carcinoma (not recorded which).

This chain connects TRBV7-6 to TRBJ2-5; tentatively, D is TRBD1 (6 bases). V lost 3 bases and J lost 3, with 11 bases in between. The CDR3 is 14 residues long. CDR1 is SGHVS, CDR2 FNYEAQ, per germline. The CDR3 protein is CASSFWPGEETQYF. CDR3 nucleotides: TGTGCCAGCAGCTTTTGGCCAGGGGAAGAGACCCAGTACTTC. Based on the CDR3 plus reference TRBV7-6 and TRBJ2-5, the full variable domain is GAGVSQSPRYKVTKRGQDVALRCDPISGHVSLYWYRQALGQGPEFLTYFNYEAQQDKSGLPNDRFSAERPEGSISTLTIQRTEQRDSAMYRCASSFWPGEETQYFGPGTRLLVL.

The CDR3 region is CASSLEFAGTGTF. CDR3 nucleotide sequence: TGTGCCAGCAGCTTGGAGTTCGCGGGGACTGGCACCTTC. V usage is TRBV5-4 and J usage is TRBJ1-2, with a tentative D call TRBD1 (5 bases). Germline CDR1 SGHNT, CDR2 YYREEE (reference sequence). This CDR3 spans 13 amino acids. V was clipped by 0 bases and J by 13 bases, with 16 bases between them.

The chain links TRBV3-1 (or the pseudogene TRBV3-2) to TRBJ1-4; D is unresolved. V was shortened by 3 bases and J by 10 bases, with 15 bases between the two germline ends. Per germline, CDR1 LGHDT and CDR2 YNNKEL (reference sequence). CDR3 length: 14 residues. CDR3 DNA: TGTGCCAGCAGCCAGAGTCGGTCGCAGGTAAAACTGTTTTTT. It specifies CASSQSRSQVKLFF.

The rearrangement links TRBV14 to TRBJ2-7; no firm D call. Germline loops: CDR1 SGHDN, CDR2 FVKESK. Trimming removed 4 bases from V and 4 bases from J, with 20 bases in between. The CDR3 is 16 amino acids. The CDR3 is CASSRPRAPLEYEQYF. The CDR3 nucleotides are TGTGCCAGCAGCCGACCCCGGGCCCCGTTGGAGTACGAGCAGTACTTC.

The chain employs TRBV5-6 and TRBJ1-5, with D perhaps TRBD1 (5 bases). V dropped 4 bases and J dropped 7 bases, with 24 bases sitting between them. CDR3 size: 17 residues. In germline, CDR1 is SGHDT, CDR2 YYEEEE. The CDR3 spells CASSLRTDVTAGQPQHF. The DNA for the CDR3 is TGTGCCAGCAGCCTACGAACCGACGTGACAGCGGGGCAGCCCCAGCATTTT.

V is TRBV3-1 (or the pseudogene TRBV3-2) and J is TRBJ2-5; D remains unclear. The germline CDR1 and CDR2 sequences are LGHDT and YNNKEL (reference sequence). V gave up 4 bases and J gave up 5 bases, with 8 bases separating them. The length of the CDR3 is 12 residues. CDR3 sequence (DNA): TGTGCCAGCAGCCTATCGGCGGAGACCCAGTACTTC. It encodes CASSLSAETQYF.

This chain uses TRBV19 with TRBJ2-3; TRBD2 aligns across 10 bases. V was pared by 3 bases and J by 2 bases, with 5 bases of the junction left unmatched. CDR3 size: 16 residues. Germline CDR1 reads LNHDA; CDR2 reads SQIVND (reference sequence). The CDR3 spells CASSIIAGGSTDTQYF. DNA of the CDR3: TGTGCCAGTAGTATTATAGCGGGGGGCTCCACAGATACGCAGTATTTT. Supplemented by reference TRBV19 and TRBJ2-3, the full variable domain reads DGGITQSPKYLFRKEGQNVTLSCEQNLNHDAMYWYRQDPGQGLRLIYYSQIVNDFQKGDIAEGYSVSREKKESFPLTVTSAQKNPTAFYLCASSIIAGGSTDTQYFGPGTRLTVL.

The V gene is TRBV19, the J gene TRBJ1-2; TRBD1 matches at 8 bases. V shed 0 bases and J 2 bases; nucleotides not matched to a gene: 2. From germline, CDR1 is LNHDA and CDR2 SQIVND (reference sequence). The CDR3 covers 15 residues. For the CDR3, the DNA is TGTGCCAGTAGTATAGAGGACAGGGTCAACTATGGCTACACCTTC. This gives the protein CASSIEDRVNYGYTF.

The rearrangement uses TRBV3-1 (or the pseudogene TRBV3-2) and TRBJ2-7; 10 bases align to TRBD2. Germline CDR1 is LGHDT and CDR2 is YNNKEL (reference sequence). Trimming at V came to 1 base and at J to 4 bases, leaving 7 bases not matched to a gene. The CDR3 extends over 16 amino acids. The CDR3 coding sequence is TGTGCCAGCAGCCAAGGGTCCAGCGGGGGGGCGTACGAGCAGTACTTC. Translating it yields CASSQGSSGGAYEQYF.

The V gene is TRBV7-2, the J gene TRBJ2-3; the D is unclear. The CDR3 has 15 amino acids. Germline-derived CDR1 and CDR2 are SGHTA and FQGNSA. Between the trimmed V and J ends, which lost 1 base and 0 bases, there was a span of 8 bases. The CDR3 spells CASSLVESSTDTQYF. Here the CDR3 DNA reads TGTGCCAGCAGCTTAGTGGAATCTAGCACAGATACGCAGTATTTT. The full variable domain, in which reference TRBV7-2 and TRBJ2-3 provide the parts outside the CDR3, is GAGVSQSPSNKVTEKGKDVELRCDPISGHTALYWYRQSLGQGLEFLIYFQGNSAPDKSGLPSDRFSAERTGGSVSTLTIQRTQQEDSAVYLCASSLVESSTDTQYFGPGTRLTVL.

The J gene is TRBJ1-6, the V gene TRBV6-6, with a tentative D call TRBD1 (5 bases). This CDR3 region has 17 residues. Germline CDR1 is MNHNY and CDR2 is SVGAGI (reference sequence). Trimming took off 5 bases at V and 0 bases at J, with 14 bases between the two ends. The CDR3, as DNA: TGTGCCAGCAGTCCCTGGGGCCCCCACTCCTATAATTCACCCCTCCACTTT. It codes for CASSPWGPHSYNSPLHF.

The chain uses TRBV19 and TRBJ2-2, with D tentatively TRBD1 or TRBD2 (6 bases each). The CDR3 length is 16 residues. CDR1 and CDR2 (germline): LNHDA, SQIVND (reference sequence). With 3 bases removed from V and 3 bases from J, the gap between germline ends came to 14 bases. Here the CDR3 reads CASSMGAGKDTGELFF. In DNA form, the CDR3 reads TGTGCCAGTAGTATGGGGGCGGGGAAGGACACCGGGGAGCTGTTTTTT.

The chain combines TRBV25-1 with TRBJ2-7; 15 nucleotides align to TRBD2. V was clipped by 1 base and J by 6 bases; unmatched bases: 7. This CDR3 is 17 amino acids long. Germline assignment: CDR1 MGHDK and CDR2 SYGVNS. The CDR3 spells CASSESSWGLAGGEQYF. The CDR3 DNA reads TGTGCCAGCAGTGAATCCAGTTGGGGACTAGCGGGAGGCGAGCAGTACTTC.

This chain uses TRBV6-1 with TRBJ2-3; D assignment may be TRBD1 or TRBD2 (6 bases each). Germline CDR1 and CDR2: MNHNS and SASEGT. The CDR3 extends over 15 amino acids. V shed 3 bases and J shed 0 bases, with 10 bases lying between them. CDR3 DNA sequence: TGTGCCAGCAGTGAGGGAGGACAGAGCACAGATACGCAGTATTTT. This encodes CASSEGGQSTDTQYF.

CDR3 nucleotides: TGTGCCAGCTCACCGGCGGGAGGCTTCACAGATACGCAGTATTTT. Its protein is CASSPAGGFTDTQYF. V usage is TRBV18 and J usage is TRBJ2-3, with TRBD2 matching over 8 bases. The J segment lost 2 bases and the V segment lost 3 bases, leaving 4 bases of the junction unmatched. The CDR3 is made up of 15 amino acids. The germline gives CDR1 KGHSH, CDR2 LQKENI.

The rearrangement uses TRBV4-2 and TRBJ2-5; 7 nucleotides align to TRBD2. CDR1 is LGHNA, CDR2 YNFKEQ, per germline. V lost 0 bases and J lost 0; bases outside the gene matches: 7. There are 17 residues in the CDR3. The CDR3 region has the DNA TGTGCCAGCAGCCAAGATGCGGGAGACACGTACCAAGAGACCCAGTACTTC. Its translation is CASSQDAGDTYQETQYF.

The chain has TRBV19 and TRBJ1-6; D might be TRBD1 (5 bases). The CDR3 extends over 15 amino acids. Germline loops: CDR1 LNHDA, CDR2 SQIVND (reference sequence). V was pared by 4 bases and J by 6 bases, with 13 bases between. The CDR3 sequence: CASSTQGISNSPLHF. In DNA form, the CDR3 reads TGTGCCAGTAGTACTCAGGGAATTAGTAATTCACCCCTCCACTTT.

This rearrangement joins TRBV13 to TRBJ2-4; D possibly uses TRBD1 or TRBD2 (5 bases each). The CDR3 has 16 residues. The V gene lost 0 bases and the J gene lost 0 bases, with 9 bases spanning the gap. Germline V CDR1 and CDR2: PRHDT, FYEKMQ (reference sequence). The CDR3, as DNA: TGTGCCAGCAGCTTAGGCGGGACCTTAGCCAAAAACATTCAGTACTTC. Protein: CASSLGGTLAKNIQYF. The full variable domain, its missing parts supplied by reference TRBV13 and TRBJ2-4, is AAGVIQSPRHLIKEKRETATLKCYPIPRHDTVYWYQQGPGQDPQFLISFYEKMQSDKGSIPDRFSAQQFSDYHSELNMSSLELGDSALYFCASSLGGTLAKNIQYFGAGTRLSVL.

V and J are TRBV5-1 and TRBJ2-1; D unclear. This CDR3 contains 18 residues. Per the germline V gene, CDR1 is SGHRS and CDR2 is YFSETQ. V lost 7 bases and J 0 bases, leaving 23 bases between the germline ends. In nucleotides, the CDR3 is TGCGCCAGCGTGCCGGTCTACGGCATCTTTTTCTCCTACAATGAGCAGTTCTTC. Translating gives CASVPVYGIFFSYNEQFF. Filled out from reference TRBV5-1 and TRBJ2-1, the complete variable domain reads KAGVTQTPRYLIKTRGQQVTLSCSPISGHRSVSWYQQTPGQGLQFLFEYFSETQRNKGNFPGRFSGRQFSNSRSEMNVSTLELGDSALYLCASVPVYGIFFSYNEQFFGPGTRLTVL.

The chain employs TRBV7-3 and TRBJ2-1; D is possibly TRBD2 (6 bases). Germline CDR1 is SGHTA and CDR2 is FQGTGA. The germline V and J ends were trimmed by 5 bases and 7 bases, with 9 bases remaining between them. The CDR3 covers 12 residues. The CDR3 DNA follows: TGTGCCAGCAGCGCCGGAGGGAATGAGCAGTTCTTC. Translated, it gives CASSAGGNEQFF.

CDR3 nucleotides: TGTGCCAGCAGCAAGGACAGGGATGAAAAACTGTTTTTT. The encoded protein is CASSKDRDEKLFF. The chain has TRBV7-2 and TRBJ1-4, with 8 nucleotides matching TRBD1. Germline V gives CDR1 SGHTA, CDR2 FQGNSA. The CDR3 runs 13 residues. The ends lost 5 bases at V and 6 bases at J; junction bases unmatched: 2.

This clone was observed a handful of times. The chain combines TRBV28 with TRBJ2-7; 9 bases map to TRBD2. CDR1 and CDR2 (germline): MDHEN, SYDVKM. With 3 bases clipped from V and 5 bases from J, the junction kept 5 bases outside the gene matches. The CDR3 length is 14 residues. The DNA of the CDR3 is TGTGCCAGCAGTTTTGCGGGAGGGGGTAACGAGCAGTACTTC. This gives the protein CASSFAGGGNEQYF.

This clone has a count of ten or more. The chain joins TRBV5-4 to TRBJ1-1; 9 bases match TRBD1. Germline V gene sequence: CDR1 SGHNT, CDR2 YYREEE (reference sequence). The CDR3 contains 13 residues. Trimming at V came to 3 bases and at J to 11 bases, leaving 8 bases not matched to a gene. The CDR3 DNA is TGTGCCAGCAGCTCAGGACAGGGGTGGGGTGCTTTCTTT. Amino acids: CASSSGQGWGAFF.

The chain links TRBV4-1 to TRBJ2-3; 11 bases fit TRBD2. V lost 1 base to trimming and J lost 3 bases; unmatched junction nucleotides: 3. Germline CDR1 MGHRA, CDR2 YSYEKL. CDR3 length equals 16 residues. The CDR3 nucleotides are TGCGCCAGCAGCCAAGGACTAGCGGGATTAACAGATACGCAGTATTTT. It specifies CASSQGLAGLTDTQYF.

V gene TRBV10-3 combines with J gene TRBJ2-7; D gene uncertain. This CDR3 has 11 residues. Deletions cut 6 bases from V and 5 bases from J, with 8 bases between. Germline V gene data show CDR1 as ENHRY and CDR2 as SYGVKD. CDR3 nucleotide sequence: TGTGCCATCAGCCGAGAGCACGAGCAGTACTTC. Its translation is CAISREHEQYF.

The chain employs TRBV18 and TRBJ1-6, with D unclear. V was cut by 3 bases and J by 5 bases, with 14 bases left in between. CDR1 is KGHSH, CDR2 LQKENI, per germline. This CDR3 is built from 16 residues. The CDR3 DNA is TGTGCCAGCTCACCTATCGGCTCAGGAAATAATTCACCCCTCCACTTT. Protein: CASSPIGSGNNSPLHF.